These T cell receptor beta chains were read from a single sample in a study of blood T cells in healthy people across ages. Using its own MiXCR run on the 5' RACE reads, TCRdb lists one record per CDR3 protein. The sample lists about 1.8 million distinct CDR3 sequences, around 50% occurring once. The sequenced material came from blood. The source is a woman between 40 and 55 years old in good health. Each CDR3 is given without its conserved first and last residue. Size is omitted from some rows. Given values are once, few, many or a class for expanded clones.

clone size: .; V gene: TRBV2; CDR3 protein: ASSPQVPSSYEQY
clone size: .; V gene: TRBV4-2; CDR3 protein: ASSQEVAARTDTQY
clone size: .; V gene: TRBV10-2; CDR3 protein: ASSGTSGVGETQY
clone size: .; V gene: TRBV6-6; CDR3 protein: ASSGVDNEQF
clone size: few; V gene: TRBV20-1; CDR3 protein: SATQTGSEQY
clone size: .; V gene: TRBV29-1; CDR3 protein: SVDALAGHQETQY
clone size: few; V gene: TRBV28; CDR3 protein: ASSYDRGHNEQF
clone size: once; V gene: TRBV4-3; CDR3 protein: ASSQDGSGRPLF
clone size: .; V gene: TRBV9; CDR3 protein: ASSVGSGPSSYEQY
clone size: few; V gene: TRBV10-3; CDR3 protein: AISELTHQTQY
clone size: .; V gene: TRBV7-2; CDR3 protein: ASSFGTGGVEQF
clone size: few; V gene: TRBV7-8; CDR3 protein: ASSLRWRGTLYNEQF
clone size: .; V gene: TRBV5-1; CDR3 protein: ASSVLGTGVHEQY
clone size: few; V gene: TRBV7-3; CDR3 protein: ASSPQAGIQETQY
clone size: .; V gene: TRBV6-5; CDR3 protein: ASSYRQGLST
clone size: .; V gene: TRBV4-1; CDR3 protein: ASSGTGLTEAF
clone size: .; V gene: TRBV5-1; CDR3 protein: ASSLVASGNNEQF
clone size: .; V gene: TRBV19; CDR3 protein: ASSAPDYGYT
clone size: .; V gene: TRBV20-1; CDR3 protein: SAAWGRGNFYEQY
clone size: .; V gene: TRBV6-4; CDR3 protein: ASSDGGAADTQY